The present T cell receptor (beta chain) was sequenced within a study of shared T cell receptors in the human thymus. The V and J ends lost 5 bases and 3 bases, in that order; junction bases with no gene match: 6. This CDR3 has 16 amino acids. Germline-derived CDR1 and CDR2 are LNHDA and SQIVND (reference sequence). The table came from immunoSEQ multiplex PCR; TCRdb's copy has only in-frame clones and leaves some out. In the table there are just under 550,000 clones, more than 75% of which are singletons. These data were also filed under a second study, of human thymus T cells. That publication notes: Infants served as donors; they were healthy and Finnish and were having corrective surgery for congenital heart defects. Resections that were taken during corrective heart surgery supplied the thymus tissue. Blood and thymic repertoires both appeared biased in V and J gene usage. Unrelated individuals reportedly shared highly overlapping thymic TCR repertoires.

This receptor was obtained from a boy under three years old with a congenital heart defect. Sequencing input: thymocytes. The chain joins TRBV19 to TRBJ2-6, with TRBD1 matching over 8 bases. The CDR3 reads CASSSAGGFGANVLTF. The CDR3 nucleotides are TGTGCCAGTAGTTCGGCAGGGGGCTTTGGGGCCAACGTCCTGACTTTC.